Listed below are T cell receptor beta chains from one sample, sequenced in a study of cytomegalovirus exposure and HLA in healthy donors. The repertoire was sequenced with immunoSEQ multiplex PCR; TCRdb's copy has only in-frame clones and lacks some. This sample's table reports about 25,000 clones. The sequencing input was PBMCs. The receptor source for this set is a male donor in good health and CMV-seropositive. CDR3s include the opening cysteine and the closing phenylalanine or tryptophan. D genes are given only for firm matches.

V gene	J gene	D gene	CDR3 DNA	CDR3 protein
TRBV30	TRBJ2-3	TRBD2	TGTGCCTGCTCGGGGGGGAGCACAGATACGCAGTATTTT	CACSGGSTDTQYF
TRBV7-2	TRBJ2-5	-	TGTGCCAGCAGCATAAATTTGGGACAACAAGAGACCCAGTACTTC	CASSINLGQQETQYF
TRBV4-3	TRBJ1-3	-	TGCGCCAGCAGCCAAGAGACAGCTTCTGGAAACACCATATATTTT	CASSQETASGNTIYF
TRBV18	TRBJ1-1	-	TGTGCCAGCTCACCTGACAGTGATGAAGCTTTCTTT	CASSPDSDEAFF
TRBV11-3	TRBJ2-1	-	TGTGCCAGCAGCAACCAGGGCTCCTACAATGAGCAGTTCTTC	CASSNQGSYNEQFF
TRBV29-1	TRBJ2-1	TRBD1	TGCAGCGTTCCCGGGACAGGGATTGCCAATGAGCAGTTCTTC	CSVPGTGIANEQFF
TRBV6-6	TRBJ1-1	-	TGTGCCAGCAGTTACGGGGGGACTTCCACTGAAGCTTTCTTT	CASSYGGTSTEAFF
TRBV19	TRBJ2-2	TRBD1	TGTGCCAGTATTTTTTCTGGGGACAGGGTCACCGGGGAGCTGTTTTTT	CASIFSGDRVTGELFF
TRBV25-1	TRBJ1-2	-	TGTGCCAGCAGTGTTACGGAGACCTATGGCTACACCTTC	CASSVTETYGYTF
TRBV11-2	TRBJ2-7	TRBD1	TGTGCCAGCAGCACCCACAGGGGACGGGCGTACGAGCAGTACTTC	CASSTHRGRAYEQYF
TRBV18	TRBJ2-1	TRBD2	TGTGCCAGCTCACCACCGGGTGGACTAGCGGGAGGGCCGATCTTTGAGCAGTTCTTC	CASSPPGGLAGGPIFEQFF
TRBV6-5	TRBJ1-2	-	TGTGCCAGCAGTCAGGCAGGGGTCTATGGCTACACCTTC	CASSQAGVYGYTF
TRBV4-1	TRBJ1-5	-	TGCGCCAGCAGCATAGATGGAGGGAATCAGCCCCAGCATTTT	CASSIDGGNQPQHF
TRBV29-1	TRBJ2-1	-	TGCAGCGTTGAAGAAGGGAGACTTCCCTCCTACAATGAGCAGTTCTTC	CSVEEGRLPSYNEQFF
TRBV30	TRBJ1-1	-	TGTGCCTGGCGACTAATGAACACTGAAGCTTTCTTT	CAWRLMNTEAFF
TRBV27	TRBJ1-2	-	TGTGCCAGCAGTTTGCGGACTAACTATGGCTACACCTTC	CASSLRTNYGYTF
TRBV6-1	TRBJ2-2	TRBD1	TGTGCCAGTGTACAGGGGGCAAACGGGGAGCTGTTTTTT	CASVQGANGELFF
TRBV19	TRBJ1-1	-	TGTGCCAGTAGGCCGGGAATAAACTCTGAAGCTTTCTTT	CASRPGINSEAFF
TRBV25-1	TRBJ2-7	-	TGTGCCAGCGGGCAGCAGGGGAGCGAGCAGTACTTC	CASGQQGSEQYF
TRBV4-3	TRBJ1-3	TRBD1	TGCGCCAGCAGCCAATCCGCAGGGGGATCTGGAAACACCATATATTTT	CASSQSAGGSGNTIYF
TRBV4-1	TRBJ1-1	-	TGCGCCAGCAGCCACCCCTCGGGGAACACTGAAGCTTTCTTT	CASSHPSGNTEAFF
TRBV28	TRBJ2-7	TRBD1	TGTGCCAGCAGTTTAACCGGGACAGGGGACTACGAGCAGTACTTC	CASSLTGTGDYEQYF
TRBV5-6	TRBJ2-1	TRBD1	TGTGCCAGCAGCTCCAGGAGGAGGTTAGGTCAGGGGGCAGGTAAGGAGCAGTTCTTC	CASSSRRRLGQGAGKEQFF
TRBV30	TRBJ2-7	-	TGTGCCTGGAGTGTAGAAAGGGGTTACGAGCAGTACTTC	CAWSVERGYEQYF
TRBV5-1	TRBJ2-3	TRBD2	TGCGCCAGCAGCTCCGGGACTAGCGGGGTTACAGATACGCAGTATTTT	CASSSGTSGVTDTQYF
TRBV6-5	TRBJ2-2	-	TGTGCCAGCAGTTACTTCGGGGGGAACACCGGGGAGCTGTTTTTT	CASSYFGGNTGELFF
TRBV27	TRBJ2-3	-	TGTGCCAGCAGTTTGGAACGAGACAGCTATACGCAGTATTTT	CASSLERDSYTQYF